The T cell receptor beta chain described here comes from a study of response to subunit inactivated influenza vaccine. MiXCR, run by TCRdb on the RT-PCR reads, gives a single entry per CDR3 protein. The table lists hundreds of thousands of distinct CDR3 sequences, roughly 27% of them singletons, with 1.5% to 2% in the top ten. The sample consisted of CD4+ T cells sorted from PBMCs, taken more than 4 days after vaccination. This clonotype was sampled from a man between 50 and 59 years old who received an inactivated influenza vaccine.

The CDR3 sequence: CASSETGPNSEQYF. The CDR3 DNA reads as TGTGCCAGCAGTGAGACCGGGCCTAACTCTGAGCAGTACTTC. The chain carries TRBV12-3 or TRBV12-4 and TRBJ2-7; D unresolved. V lost 5 bases to trimming and J lost 7 bases, with 18 bases between them. The CDR3 extends over 14 amino acids.